Following are 29 T cell receptor beta chains from one sample sequenced in a study of beta chain features in type 1 diabetes. Since all of the isolated RNA was reverse transcribed, expressed TCRB transcripts were what got sequenced. Only in-frame clones appear in the TCRdb table, and some are missing; sequencing was by immunoSEQ multiplex PCR. The profile covers 400,000 to 500,000 clones, with over 11% appearing a single time and 0.035% to 0.045% taken by the ten largest. The sequenced material came from naive CD4+ T cells from blood. These receptors were collected from a man between 25 and 39 years old in good health.

This clone came up a few times. The gene calls are TRBV28 and TRBJ2-2; D gene unclear. The V gene's germline CDR1 is MDHEN and CDR2 SYDVKM. The V end lost 7 bases, the J end lost 3 bases, and 15 bases lay between the germline ends. This CDR3 comprises 15 residues. In DNA form, the CDR3 reads TGTGCCAGCACCAGTACCCAGACCTACACCGGGGAGCTGTTTTTT. It specifies CASTSTQTYTGELFF.

The chain combines TRBV7-9 with TRBJ2-1, with a possible D match to TRBD2 (6 bases). V lost 0 bases, J lost 2 bases, and 11 bases lay in between. The CDR3 has 16 amino acids. Germline V lookup: CDR1 SEHNR, CDR2 FQNEAQ (reference sequence). CDR3 residues: CASSLAIAVAYNEQFF. In DNA form, the CDR3 reads TGTGCCAGCAGCTTAGCGATAGCGGTAGCCTACAATGAGCAGTTCTTC.

This clone was detected a few times. This chain joins TRBV15 and TRBJ2-1; D is unclear. V gave up 0 bases and J gave up 6 bases, with 9 bases separating them. The CDR3 runs 14 residues. Germline V CDR1 and CDR2: LNHNV, YYDKDF (reference sequence). In DNA form, the CDR3 reads TGTGCCACCAGCAGAGATAGCACAGCCAATGAGCAGTTCTTC. The encoded protein is CATSRDSTANEQFF.

The rearrangement joins TRBV5-1 to TRBJ2-1; TRBD2 agrees at 8 bases. Germline loops: CDR1 SGHRS, CDR2 YFSETQ. This CDR3 has 16 residues. V gave up 0 bases and J gave up 10 bases; unmatched junction bases: 12. The CDR3 loop reads CASSLGTSGLREEQFF. CDR3 nucleotides: TGCGCCAGCAGCTTGGGAACTAGCGGCCTCCGAGAGGAGCAGTTCTTC.

The chain carries TRBV7-9 and TRBJ1-4, with no clear D. Looked up from germline, CDR1 is SEHNR and CDR2 is FQNEAQ (reference sequence). Trimming removed 2 bases from V and 5 bases from J, with 9 bases in between. The length of the CDR3 is 14 residues. CDR3 DNA sequence: TGTGCCAGCAGCTTATTGGGCTCCAATGAAAAACTGTTTTTT. Translating gives CASSLLGSNEKLFF.

This clone has more than one count but fewer than ten. V and J are TRBV18 and TRBJ2-1, with 7 nucleotides matching TRBD2. There are 14 residues in the CDR3. The V gene's germline CDR1 is KGHSH and CDR2 LQKENI. Trimming took 2 bases from V and 4 from J; bases not matched to a gene: 2. CDR3 nucleotides: TGTGCCAGCTCACCAGGGAGGGAATACAATGAGCAGTTCTTC. Protein: CASSPGREYNEQFF.

This clone has more than one count but fewer than ten. This chain links TRBV5-8 with TRBJ2-7, with D possibly being TRBD1 (6 bases). The CDR3 is 14 amino acids. Germline assignment: CDR1 SGHTS and CDR2 YDEGEE. The V end lost 0 bases, the J end lost 3 bases, and 10 bases lay between the germline ends. DNA for the CDR3: TGTGCCAGCAGCTTGGGACAGGAGAACTACGAGCAGTACTTC. It specifies CASSLGQENYEQYF.

In this sample, this clone turned up a few times. This chain uses TRBV15 with TRBJ2-1; tentatively, D is TRBD1 (6 bases). The CDR3 runs to 13 residues. V shed 1 base and J shed 6 bases, with 7 bases lying between them. CDR1 is LNHNV, CDR2 YYDKDF, per germline (reference sequence). The CDR3, as DNA: TGTGCCACCAGCAGAGTGGGGGCCAATGAGCAGTTCTTC. This gives the protein CATSRVGANEQFF.

On this clone itself: Other DNA variants within this sample encode the same CDR3. V usage is TRBV29-1 and J usage is TRBJ2-1; the match to TRBD2 covers 9 bases. The ends lost 7 bases at V and 6 bases at J; junction bases unmatched: 10. This CDR3 region has 14 residues. The germline CDR1 and CDR2 sequences are SQVTM and ANQGSEA. The CDR3 region has the DNA TGCAGCGCGCTAGCGGGGCCCGGCAGCAATGAGCAGTTCTTC. It specifies CSALAGPGSNEQFF.

This chain joins TRBV5-4 and TRBJ1-1; no reliable D call. The ends were cut back, 4 bases at V and 1 base at J, with 14 bases in the middle. The length of the CDR3 is 15 residues. Germline V gives CDR1 SGHNT, CDR2 YYREEE (reference sequence). This chain's CDR3 is CASSPVPAANTEAFF. The CDR3 region has the DNA TGTGCCAGCAGCCCGGTCCCGGCGGCGAACACTGAAGCTTTCTTT. Complete variable domain (other parts from reference TRBV5-4 and TRBJ1-1): ETGVTQSPTHLIKTRGQQVTLRCSSQSGHNTVSWYQQALGQGPQFIFQYYREEENGRGNFPPRFSGLQFPNYSSELNVNALELDDSALYLCASSPVPAANTEAFFGQGTRLTVV.

V is TRBV7-9 and J is TRBJ1-1; TRBD1 might be the D (5 bases). Germline V gene lookup returns CDR1 SEHNR and CDR2 FQNEAQ (reference sequence). The V gene lost 3 bases and the J gene lost 8 bases, with 10 bases spanning the gap. The CDR3 has 12 residues. CDR3 in amino acids: CASSLRQREAFF. DNA of the CDR3: TGTGCCAGCAGCTTGCGACAGCGAGAAGCTTTCTTT.

This clone has a handful of counts. The chain uses TRBV5-1 and TRBJ2-3; D gene ambiguous. Germline V gives CDR1 SGHRS, CDR2 YFSETQ. CDR3 length equals 12 residues. V lost 3 bases and J 4 bases, leaving 6 bases between the germline ends. The CDR3 region is CASSYESDTQYF. For the CDR3, the DNA is TGCGCCAGCAGCTACGAATCAGATACGCAGTATTTT.

This clone has a handful of counts. This sequence joins TRBV19 and TRBJ1-2, with 7 bases aligning to TRBD1. The CDR3 sequence is 14 residues long. With V trimmed by 7 bases and J by 3 bases, 8 bases remained unmatched. The germline V gene encodes CDR1 LNHDA and CDR2 SQIVND (reference sequence). CDR3 nucleotides: TGTGCCAGTATGCGGGACAGACGATACTATGGCTACACCTTC. Its translation is CASMRDRRYYGYTF.

This chain links TRBV9 with TRBJ2-6; D is ambiguous. This CDR3 comprises 14 residues. The V gene's germline CDR1 is SGDLS and CDR2 YYNGEE. V gave up 4 bases and J gave up 1 base, with 6 bases separating them. The CDR3 is CASSPRSGANVLTF. In DNA form, the CDR3 reads TGTGCCAGCAGCCCGCGATCTGGGGCCAACGTCCTGACTTTC.

On this clone itself: Other DNA variants within this sample encode the same CDR3. V usage is TRBV29-1 and J usage is TRBJ2-3, with D perhaps given as TRBD1 or TRBD2 (5 bases each). The CDR3 runs to 10 residues. Per the germline V gene, CDR1 is SQVTM and CDR2 is ANQGSEA. V shed 4 bases and J shed 6 bases, with 5 bases lying between them. CDR3 DNA sequence: TGCAGCGTTGGGGGGGATACGCAGTATTTT. Residues: CSVGGDTQYF.

The table lists this clone with a few counts. For the CDR3, the DNA is TGTGCCAGCAGCTCAAGACAGGGACTCACCGGGGAGCTGTTTTTT. Translating it yields CASSSRQGLTGELFF. J is TRBJ2-2 and V is TRBV5-4; D is possibly TRBD1 (7 bases). Deletions cut 3 bases from V and 4 bases from J, with 13 bases between. The CDR3 is made up of 15 amino acids. The germline gives CDR1 SGHNT, CDR2 YYREEE (reference sequence).

This clone occurred a few times. The V and J genes are TRBV2 and TRBJ2-1; TRBD2 aligns across 11 bases. V gave up 4 bases and J gave up 9 bases; unmatched junction bases: 8. The germline V gene has CDR1 SNHLY and CDR2 FYNNEI. CDR3 length equals 15 residues. The CDR3 loop is CASSVLAGGRSEQFF. Written as DNA, the CDR3 is TGTGCCAGCAGTGTGCTAGCGGGGGGTAGGAGTGAGCAGTTCTTC.

This clone showed up just once. The CDR3 here is CASSLARGTSRDYGYTF. DNA of the CDR3: TGTGCCAGCAGCTTGGCCCGAGGGACATCCCGGGACTATGGCTACACCTTC. This rearrangement joins TRBV5-4 to TRBJ1-2; the D gene is possibly TRBD1 (6 bases). Germline V CDR1 and CDR2: SGHNT, YYREEE (reference sequence). The V end lost 0 bases, the J end lost 3 bases, and 18 bases lay between the germline ends. This CDR3 contains 17 residues.

This chain joins TRBV27 and TRBJ1-2, with TRBD1 matching 8 bases. The CDR3 has 12 residues. Trimming took 11 bases from V and 4 from J; bases not matched to a gene: 6. CDR1 is MNHEY and CDR2 is SMNVEV in the germline V gene (reference sequence). CDR3 protein: CASGQGGYGYTF. The CDR3 nucleotides read TGTGCCTCCGGACAGGGCGGCTATGGCTACACCTTC.

This clone was detected many times. The chain recombines TRBV30 with TRBJ2-4; no firm D call. There are 14 residues in the CDR3. Germline CDR1 is GTSNPN and CDR2 is SVGIG (reference sequence). Trimming shortened V by 0 bases and J by 2 bases, and 8 bases separated the two germline ends. CDR3 region: CAWSVDATKNIQYF. DNA of the CDR3: TGTGCCTGGAGTGTAGACGCGACCAAAAACATTCAGTACTTC. The complete variable domain, with remaining parts taken from reference TRBV30 and TRBJ2-4, reads SQTIHQWPATLVQPVGSPLSLECTVEGTSNPNLYWYRQAAGRGLQLLFYSVGIGQISSEVPQNLSASRPQDRQFILSSKKLLLSDSGFYLCAWSVDATKNIQYFGAGTRLSVL.

This clone was counted a few times. The chain recombines TRBV27 with TRBJ2-3; possibly TRBD2 for D (6 bases). This CDR3 comprises 17 residues. Trimming cost V 8 bases and J 3 bases, with 24 bases left between them. Germline V gene sequence: CDR1 MNHEY, CDR2 SMNVEV (reference sequence). CDR3 DNA: TGTGCCAGCTGGGGCCGAGGTGGGGGGAGGCGTACAGATACGCAGTATTTT. It is translated as CASWGRGGGRRTDTQYF.

The chain employs TRBV20-1 and TRBJ2-5; D call uncertain. In germline, CDR1 is DFQATT, CDR2 SNEGSKA (reference sequence). Trimming cost V 5 bases and J 3 bases, with 4 bases left between them. The CDR3 has 10 residues. CDR3 residues: CSAAKETQYF. The CDR3 coding sequence is TGCAGTGCTGCAAAAGAGACCCAGTACTTC.

The V gene is TRBV6-6, the J gene TRBJ1-5, with a weak D call TRBD1 (5 bases). Germline V lookup: CDR1 MNHNY, CDR2 SVGAGI (reference sequence). The CDR3 covers 14 residues. Trimming took off 5 bases at V and 3 bases at J, with 11 bases between the two ends. The CDR3 region has the DNA TGTGCCAGCAGTCCCATGGGGGTCAATCAGCCCCAGCATTTT. Translated, it gives CASSPMGVNQPQHF.

The chain joins TRBV4-1 to TRBJ1-1, with unresolved D. Germline V lookup: CDR1 MGHRA, CDR2 YSYEKL. With 3 bases removed from V and 13 bases from J, the gap between germline ends came to 24 bases. This CDR3 comprises 15 residues. The CDR3 sequence: CASSQPTTPRREVFF. In DNA form, the CDR3 reads TGCGCCAGCAGCCAGCCTACTACTCCAAGGAGAGAGGTTTTCTTT.

This clone was seen more than once but under ten times. The chain uses TRBV5-1 and TRBJ2-1; TRBD1 might be the D (6 bases). This CDR3 has 15 amino acids. Trimming shortened V by 2 bases and J by 8 bases, and 17 bases separated the two germline ends. Germline-derived CDR1 and CDR2 are SGHRS and YFSETQ. In DNA form, the CDR3 reads TGCGCCAGCAGCTTAATAGGGGGATTTTACGATGAGCAGTTCTTC. It encodes CASSLIGGFYDEQFF.

This clone was counted between two and nine times. J is TRBJ1-2 and V is TRBV29-1; D unclear. The CDR3 sequence is 11 residues long. V was clipped by 5 bases and J by 2 bases, with 6 bases between them. Germline V gene sequence: CDR1 SQVTM, CDR2 ANQGSEA. The DNA of the CDR3 is TGCAGCGTTCTCGTGAACTATGGCTACACCTTC. Translation gives CSVLVNYGYTF. Based on the CDR3 plus reference TRBV29-1 and TRBJ1-2, the full variable domain is SAVISQKPSRDICQRGTSLTIQCQVDSQVTMMFWYRQQPGQSLTLIATANQGSEATYESGFVIDKFPISRPNLTFSTLTVSNMSPEDSSIYLCSVLVNYGYTFGSGTRLTVV.

Only a few counts were recorded for this clone. V usage is TRBV6-5 and J usage is TRBJ1-1; 9 bases align to TRBD1. This CDR3 is 15 amino acids long. Per germline, CDR1 MNHEY and CDR2 SVGAGI. The junction had 7 bases not matched to a gene; V was cut back by 5 bases and J by 3 bases. CDR3 protein: CASSTWTGVDTEAFF. CDR3 bases: TGTGCCAGCAGTACCTGGACAGGGGTGGACACTGAAGCTTTCTTT.

V is TRBV5-4 and J is TRBJ2-1; D may be TRBD2 (6 bases). This CDR3 spans 19 amino acids. The V end lost 3 bases, the J end lost 7 bases, and 29 bases lay between the germline ends. Germline V gives CDR1 SGHNT, CDR2 YYREEE (reference sequence). The CDR3 is CASSWGRTRLVEGINEQFF. The CDR3, as DNA: TGTGCCAGCAGCTGGGGACGGACTCGACTCGTGGAGGGGATAAATGAGCAGTTCTTC.

The rearrangement uses TRBV9 and TRBJ2-5; unclear D gene. Germline values: CDR1 SGDLS, CDR2 YYNGEE. The CDR3 covers 13 residues. V lost 0 bases to trimming and J lost 3 bases, with 6 bases between them. The CDR3 loop reads CASSVVPEETQYF. In DNA, the CDR3 is TGTGCCAGCAGCGTAGTCCCCGAAGAGACCCAGTACTTC.